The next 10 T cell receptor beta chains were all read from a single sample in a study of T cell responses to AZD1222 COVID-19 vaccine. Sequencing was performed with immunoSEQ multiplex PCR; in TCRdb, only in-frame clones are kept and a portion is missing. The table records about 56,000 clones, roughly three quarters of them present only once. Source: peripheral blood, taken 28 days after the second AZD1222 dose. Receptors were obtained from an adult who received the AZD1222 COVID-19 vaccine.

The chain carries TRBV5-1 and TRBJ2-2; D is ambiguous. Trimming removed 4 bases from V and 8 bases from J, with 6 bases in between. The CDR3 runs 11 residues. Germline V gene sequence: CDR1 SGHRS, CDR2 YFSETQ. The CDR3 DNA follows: TGCGCCAGCAGCGTTCCGGGGGAGCTGTTTTTT. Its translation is CASSVPGELFF. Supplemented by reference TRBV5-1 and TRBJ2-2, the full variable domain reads KAGVTQTPRYLIKTRGQQVTLSCSPISGHRSVSWYQQTPGQGLQFLFEYFSETQRNKGNFPGRFSGRQFSNSRSEMNVSTLELGDSALYLCASSVPGELFFGEGSRLTVL.

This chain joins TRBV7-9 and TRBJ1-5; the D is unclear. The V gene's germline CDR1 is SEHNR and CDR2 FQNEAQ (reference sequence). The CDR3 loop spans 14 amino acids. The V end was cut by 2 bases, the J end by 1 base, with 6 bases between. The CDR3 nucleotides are TGTGCCAGCAGCTTATTGGGAAGCAATCAGCCCCAGCATTTT. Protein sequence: CASSLLGSNQPQHF.

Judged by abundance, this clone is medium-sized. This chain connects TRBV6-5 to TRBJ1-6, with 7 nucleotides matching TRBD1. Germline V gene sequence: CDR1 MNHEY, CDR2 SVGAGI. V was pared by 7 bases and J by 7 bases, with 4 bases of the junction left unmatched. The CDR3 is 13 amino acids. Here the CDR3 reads CASTGGLNSPLHF. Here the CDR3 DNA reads TGTGCCAGCACAGGGGGATTAAATTCACCCCTCCACTTT.

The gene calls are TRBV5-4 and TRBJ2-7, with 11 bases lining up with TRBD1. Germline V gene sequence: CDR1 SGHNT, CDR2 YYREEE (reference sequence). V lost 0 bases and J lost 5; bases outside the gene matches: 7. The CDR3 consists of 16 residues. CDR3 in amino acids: CASSLAGGQGAHEQYF. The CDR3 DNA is TGTGCCAGCAGCTTGGCCGGCGGACAGGGGGCCCACGAGCAGTACTTC.

For the CDR3, the DNA is TGTGCCAGCAGTTCAGGAGTTGAAGGACACCCCTCGGCGACCAAAAACATTCAGTACTTC. Residues: CASSSGVEGHPSATKNIQYF. The chain has TRBV27 and TRBJ2-4; maybe TRBD1 (5 bases). V was trimmed by 4 bases and J by 2 bases, leaving 27 bases between them. The germline V gene has CDR1 MNHEY and CDR2 SMNVEV (reference sequence). The CDR3 loop spans 20 amino acids.

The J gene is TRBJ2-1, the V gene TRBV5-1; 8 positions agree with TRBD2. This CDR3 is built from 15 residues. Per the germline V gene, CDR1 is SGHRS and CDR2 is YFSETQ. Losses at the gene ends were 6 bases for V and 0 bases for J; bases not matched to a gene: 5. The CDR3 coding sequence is TGCGCCAGCACAAGCGGGGGCCTCTCCTACAATGAGCAGTTCTTC. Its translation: CASTSGGLSYNEQFF.

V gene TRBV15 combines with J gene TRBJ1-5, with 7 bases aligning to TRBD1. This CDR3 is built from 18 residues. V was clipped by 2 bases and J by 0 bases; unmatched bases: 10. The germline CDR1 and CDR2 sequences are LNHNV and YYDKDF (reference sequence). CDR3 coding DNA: TGTGCCACCAGCAGACGGGGACAGCGAATTAATAGCAATCAGCCCCAGCATTTT. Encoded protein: CATSRRGQRINSNQPQHF.

The CDR3 sequence: CASSERTGTPYEQYF. The CDR3 DNA sequence: TGTGCCAGCAGTGAAAGGACCGGGACCCCCTACGAGCAGTACTTC. This sequence joins TRBV2 and TRBJ2-7; D may match TRBD1 or TRBD2 (5 bases each). From germline, CDR1 is SNHLY and CDR2 FYNNEI. Trimming took off 2 bases at V and 2 bases at J, with 13 bases between the two ends. CDR3 size: 15 residues.

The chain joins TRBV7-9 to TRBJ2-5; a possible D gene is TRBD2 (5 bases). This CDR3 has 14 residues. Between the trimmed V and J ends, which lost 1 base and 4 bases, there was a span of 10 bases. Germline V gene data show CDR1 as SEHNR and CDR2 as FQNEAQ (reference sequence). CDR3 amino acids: CASSLGAGLETQYF. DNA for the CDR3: TGTGCCAGCAGCTTAGGGGCGGGTCTAGAGACCCAGTACTTC.

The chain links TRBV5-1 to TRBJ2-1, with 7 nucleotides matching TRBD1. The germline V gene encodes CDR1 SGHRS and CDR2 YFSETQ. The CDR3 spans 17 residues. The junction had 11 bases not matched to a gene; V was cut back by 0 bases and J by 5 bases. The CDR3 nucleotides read TGCGCCAGCAGCTTGGCATTGGGGGACAGACTCAACAATGAGCAGTTCTTC. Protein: CASSLALGDRLNNEQFF.